The 2 T cell receptor beta chains given below trace back to one sample, sequenced in a study of blood T cell repertoires in COVID-19. Clones were read by immunoSEQ multiplex PCR, and TCRdb kept only the in-frame ones, dropping some. Here the sample spans more than 75,000 clones, roughly 90% being singletons. The sample was peripheral blood. The receptors were sampled from a man aged 45 to 65 with acute or convalescent COVID-19.

V gene TRBV7-2 combines with J gene TRBJ1-1; 7 bases are a match to TRBD1. V lost 4 bases to trimming and J lost 5 bases; unmatched junction nucleotides: 1. In germline, CDR1 is SGHTA, CDR2 FQGNSA. The CDR3 loop spans 12 amino acids. The CDR3 DNA follows: TGTGCCAGCAGCTCGACAGGGACTGAAGCTTTCTTT. This encodes CASSSTGTEAFF.

The chain recombines TRBV4-3 with TRBJ2-1; D is perhaps TRBD1 (5 bases). Germline assignment: CDR1 LGHNA and CDR2 YSLEER. This CDR3 is 13 amino acids long. V lost 1 base to trimming and J lost 8 bases, with 9 bases between them. CDR3 sequence (DNA): TGCGCCAGCAGCCAAGCCAGGGCTGATGAGCAGTTCTTC. Residues: CASSQARADEQFF.